This T cell receptor beta chain was observed in a study of shared clonotypes between healthy human individuals. Study at large: Per donor, three plates held CD4 naive cells, three held CD4 memory, two held CD8 naive and one held CD8 memory. Study observations and caveats: Donor clonotype sharing was expected to depend on sequencing depth. Genetic and exposure-history diversity was limited by the few donors.

From germline, CDR1 is MGHDK and CDR2 SYGVNS. CDR3 size: 16 residues. The V gene lost 4 bases and the J gene lost 0 bases, with 12 bases spanning the gap. Concerning this clone itself: Its antigen is not known.

Assay: immunoSEQ multiplex PCR; the TCRdb copy retains only in-frame clones and omits some. The sample contains some 2,100,000 clones, approximately 96% of which appear only once. Input material: naive CD4+ T cells sorted from blood. As to subset: CD45RA+ positively selected. V usage is TRBV25-1 and J usage is TRBJ1-4, with a weak D call TRBD1 (6 bases). The clonotype was recovered from a man younger than 35 in good health. CDR3 in DNA: TGTGCCAGCAGTGCTTCCTGGACAGCAACTAATGAAAAACTGTTTTTT. This translates into CASSASWTATNEKLFF.